This T cell receptor (beta chain) came from a study of blood T cell repertoires in COVID-19. A single count supports this clone. The V end was cut by 2 bases, the J end by 10 bases, with 15 bases between. The length of the CDR3 is 13 residues. Germline CDR1 and CDR2: MDHEN and SYDVKM. Measured with immunoSEQ multiplex PCR; TCRdb has only the in-frame clones, and not every one. This table has roughly 200,000 clones, 76% appearing once. The receptor's source is a woman between 45 and 65 years old with active or convalescent COVID-19. This rearrangement joins TRBV28 to TRBJ2-7, with a tentative D call TRBD2 (6 bases). Sequenced input: peripheral blood. CDR3 loop: CASSLGGTRYQYF. Written as DNA, the CDR3 is TGTGCCAGCAGTTTAGGAGGGACTCGGTATCAGTACTTC.